These 3 T cell receptor beta chains came from one sample sequenced in a study of breast tumors, draining lymph nodes, adjacent tissues. Axillary draining lymph nodes of breast cancer patients supplied the node samples. TCRdb reprocessed the multiplex PCR reads via MiXCR and lists one record per CDR3 protein. The sample yields a few hundred thousand distinct CDR3 sequences, under 40% seen once. The source material was axillary lymph node tissue. The source of these receptors is a female donor with breast cancer. Some clones in this sample may be carry-over from other donors' samples.

In this sample, this clonotype turned up many times. The rearrangement joins TRBV3-1 to TRBJ2-6; 7 nucleotides align to TRBD1. Germline CDR1 is LGHDT and CDR2 is YNNKEL (reference sequence). V was clipped by 3 bases and J by 2 bases; unmatched bases: 4. The length of the CDR3 is 16 residues. The CDR3 sequence: CASSHPDRAGANVLTF. The DNA of the CDR3 is TGTGCCAGCAGCCATCCCGACAGGGCTGGGGCCAACGTCCTGACTTTC.

The genes are TRBV9 and TRBJ1-1; possibly TRBD1 for D (5 bases). The CDR3 is 14 amino acids. Germline V lookup: CDR1 SGDLS, CDR2 YYNGEE. V lost 0 bases, J lost 4 bases, and 10 bases lay in between. CDR3 sequence reads: CASSVGWTSTEAFF. CDR3 DNA: TGTGCCAGCAGCGTAGGTTGGACATCCACTGAAGCTTTCTTT.

The table lists this clonotype with many counts. This chain connects TRBV20-1 to TRBJ2-5, with 10 bases lining up with TRBD1. The CDR3 loop spans 14 amino acids. CDR1 and CDR2 (germline): DFQATT, SNEGSKA (reference sequence). Trimming took 5 bases from V and 7 from J; bases not matched to a gene: 10. CDR3 nucleotides: TGCAGTGCTTCAACCGGACAGGGGGATGTGACCCAGTACTTC. Amino acid sequence: CSASTGQGDVTQYF.